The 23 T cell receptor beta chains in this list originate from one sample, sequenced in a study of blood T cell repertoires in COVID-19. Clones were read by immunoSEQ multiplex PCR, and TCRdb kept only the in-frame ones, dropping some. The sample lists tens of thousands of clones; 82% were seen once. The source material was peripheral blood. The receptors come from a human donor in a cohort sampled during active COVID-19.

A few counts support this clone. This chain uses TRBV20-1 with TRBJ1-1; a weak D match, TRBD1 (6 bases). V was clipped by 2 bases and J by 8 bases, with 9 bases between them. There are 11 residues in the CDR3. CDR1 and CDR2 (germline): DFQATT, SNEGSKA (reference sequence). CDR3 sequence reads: CSARKGEEAFF. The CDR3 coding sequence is TGCAGTGCTAGAAAGGGGGAAGAAGCTTTCTTT.

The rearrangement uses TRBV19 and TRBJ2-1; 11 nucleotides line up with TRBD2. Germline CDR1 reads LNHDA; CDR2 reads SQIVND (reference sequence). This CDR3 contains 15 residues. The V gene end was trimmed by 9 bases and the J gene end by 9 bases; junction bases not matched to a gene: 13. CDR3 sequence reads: CASLISGGAVGEQFF. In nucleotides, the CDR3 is TGTGCCAGCCTCATTAGCGGGGGGGCCGTTGGTGAGCAGTTCTTC.

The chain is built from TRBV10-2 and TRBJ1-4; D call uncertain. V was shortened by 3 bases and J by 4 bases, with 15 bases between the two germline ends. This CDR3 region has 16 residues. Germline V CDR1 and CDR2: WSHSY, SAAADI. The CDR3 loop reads CASSDGGPSLNEKLFF. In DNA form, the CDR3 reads TGCGCCAGCAGTGACGGCGGTCCCTCCCTTAATGAAAAACTGTTTTTT.

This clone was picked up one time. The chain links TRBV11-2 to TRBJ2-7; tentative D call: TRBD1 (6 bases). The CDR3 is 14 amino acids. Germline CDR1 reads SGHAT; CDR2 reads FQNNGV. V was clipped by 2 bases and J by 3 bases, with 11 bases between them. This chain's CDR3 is CASSLSTGNYEQYV. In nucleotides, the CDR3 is TGTGCCAGCAGCTTAAGTACAGGGAACTACGAGCAGTACGTC.

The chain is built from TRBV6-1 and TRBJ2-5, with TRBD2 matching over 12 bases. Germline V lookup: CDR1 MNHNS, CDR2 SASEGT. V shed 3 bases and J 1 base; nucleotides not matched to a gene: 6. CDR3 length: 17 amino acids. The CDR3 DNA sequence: TGTGCCAGCAGTGACAGACTAGCGGGGGACCCCCAAGAGACCCAGTACTTC. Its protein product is CASSDRLAGDPQETQYF.

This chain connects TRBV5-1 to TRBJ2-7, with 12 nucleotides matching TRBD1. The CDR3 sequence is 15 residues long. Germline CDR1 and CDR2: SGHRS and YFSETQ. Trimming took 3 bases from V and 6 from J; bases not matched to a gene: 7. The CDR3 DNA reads TGCGCCAGCAGCTCATCCGGGACAGGGGGCGGCGAGCAGTACTTC. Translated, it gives CASSSSGTGGGEQYF. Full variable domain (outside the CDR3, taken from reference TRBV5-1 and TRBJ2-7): KAGVTQTPRYLIKTRGQQVTLSCSPISGHRSVSWYQQTPGQGLQFLFEYFSETQRNKGNFPGRFSGRQFSNSRSEMNVSTLELGDSALYLCASSSSGTGGGEQYFGPGTRLTVT.

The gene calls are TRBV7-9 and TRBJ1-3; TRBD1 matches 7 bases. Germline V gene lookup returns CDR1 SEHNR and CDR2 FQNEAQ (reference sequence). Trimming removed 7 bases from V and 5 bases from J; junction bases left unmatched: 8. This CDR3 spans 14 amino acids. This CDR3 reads CASTETGRRNTIYF. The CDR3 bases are TGTGCCAGCACCGAGACAGGGCGTAGAAACACCATATATTTT.

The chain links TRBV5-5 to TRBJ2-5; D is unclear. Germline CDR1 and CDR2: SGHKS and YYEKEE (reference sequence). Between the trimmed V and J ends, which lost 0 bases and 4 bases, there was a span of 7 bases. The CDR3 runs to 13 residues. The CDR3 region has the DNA TGTGCCAGCAGCTTGGCGCGGAGAGAGACCCAGTACTTC. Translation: CASSLARRETQYF.

The CDR3 bases are TGTGCCAGTATGACAGGGGGACGCTACAATGAGCAGTTCTTC. It yields the protein CASMTGGRYNEQFF. The J gene is TRBJ2-1, the V gene TRBV2, with 9 positions matching TRBD1. Germline V gene sequence: CDR1 SNHLY, CDR2 FYNNEI. The CDR3 is 14 residues long. J was trimmed by 3 bases and V by 9 bases; bases with no gene match: 6.

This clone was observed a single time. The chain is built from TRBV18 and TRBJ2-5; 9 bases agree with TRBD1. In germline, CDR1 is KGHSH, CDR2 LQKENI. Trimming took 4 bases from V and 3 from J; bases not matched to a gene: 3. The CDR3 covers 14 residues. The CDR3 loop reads CASSLGQGKETQYF. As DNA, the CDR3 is TGTGCCAGCTCACTTGGACAGGGGAAAGAGACCCAGTACTTC. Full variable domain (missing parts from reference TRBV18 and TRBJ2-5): NAGVMQNPRHLVRRRGQEARLRCSPMKGHSHVYWYRQLPEEGLKFMVYLQKENIIDESGMPKERFSAEFPKEGPSILRIQQVVRGDSAAYFCASSLGQGKETQYFGPGTRLLVL.

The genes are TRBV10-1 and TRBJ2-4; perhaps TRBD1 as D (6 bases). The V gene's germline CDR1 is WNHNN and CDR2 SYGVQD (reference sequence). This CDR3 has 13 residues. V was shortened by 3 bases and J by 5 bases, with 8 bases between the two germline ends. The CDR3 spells CASSEGGQNIQYF. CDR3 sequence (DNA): TGCGCCAGCAGTGAAGGGGGACAAAACATTCAGTACTTC.

CDR3 amino acids: CASSLIRGNQPQHF. The CDR3 nucleotides are TGTGCCAGCAGCTTAATCAGGGGAAATCAGCCCCAGCATTTT. The rearrangement uses TRBV5-6 and TRBJ1-5, with D tentatively TRBD1 (6 bases). Trimming removed 2 bases at V and 4 bases at J, with 10 bases between. CDR1 is SGHDT, CDR2 YYEEEE, per germline. The CDR3 consists of 14 residues.

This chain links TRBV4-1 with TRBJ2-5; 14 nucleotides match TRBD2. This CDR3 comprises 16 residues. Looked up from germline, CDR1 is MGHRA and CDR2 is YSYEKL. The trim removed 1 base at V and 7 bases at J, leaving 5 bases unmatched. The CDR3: CASSQGLAGGPGTQYF. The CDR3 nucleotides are TGCGCCAGCAGCCAAGGACTAGCGGGGGGGCCGGGGACCCAGTACTTC.

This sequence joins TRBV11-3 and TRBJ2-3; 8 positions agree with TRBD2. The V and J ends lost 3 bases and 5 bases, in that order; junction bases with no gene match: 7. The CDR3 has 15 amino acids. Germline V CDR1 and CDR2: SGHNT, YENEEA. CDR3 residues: CASSFGGEVGDTQYF. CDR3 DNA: TGTGCCAGCAGCTTCGGGGGGGAAGTTGGAGATACGCAGTATTTT. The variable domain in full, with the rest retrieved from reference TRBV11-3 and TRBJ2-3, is EAGVVQSPRYKIIEKKQPVAFWCNPISGHNTLYWYLQNLGQGPELLIRYENEEAVDDSQLPKDRFSAERLKGVDSTLKIQPAELGDSAVYLCASSFGGEVGDTQYFGPGTRLTVL.

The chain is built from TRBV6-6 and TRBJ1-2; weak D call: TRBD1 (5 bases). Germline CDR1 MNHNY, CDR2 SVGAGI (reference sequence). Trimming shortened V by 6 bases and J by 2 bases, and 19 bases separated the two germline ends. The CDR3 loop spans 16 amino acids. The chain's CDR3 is CASSQGLGQANYGYTF. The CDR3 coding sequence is TGTGCCAGCAGCCAGGGTCTGGGGCAGGCCAACTATGGCTACACCTTC.

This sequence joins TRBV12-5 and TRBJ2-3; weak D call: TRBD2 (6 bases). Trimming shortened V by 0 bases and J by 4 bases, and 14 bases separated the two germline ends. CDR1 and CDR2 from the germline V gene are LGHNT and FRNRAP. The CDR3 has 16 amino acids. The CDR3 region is CASGLVLGRSADTQYF. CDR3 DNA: TGTGCTAGTGGTTTGGTACTGGGGAGGTCCGCAGATACGCAGTATTTT.

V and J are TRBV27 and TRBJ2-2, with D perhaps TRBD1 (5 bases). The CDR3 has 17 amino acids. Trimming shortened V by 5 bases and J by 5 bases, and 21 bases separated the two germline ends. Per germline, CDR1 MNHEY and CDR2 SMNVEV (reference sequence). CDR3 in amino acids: CASSAPRRKGWTGELFF. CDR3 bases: TGTGCCAGCAGTGCCCCCCGGCGAAAGGGGTGGACCGGGGAGCTGTTTTTT.

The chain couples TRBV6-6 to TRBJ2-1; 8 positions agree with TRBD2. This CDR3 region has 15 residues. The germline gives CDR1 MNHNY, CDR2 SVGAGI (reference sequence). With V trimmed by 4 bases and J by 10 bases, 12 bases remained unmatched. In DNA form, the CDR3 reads TGTGCCAGCAGTTCACCCCGTGGTAGCGGGGTCGAGCAGTTCTTC. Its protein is CASSSPRGSGVEQFF.

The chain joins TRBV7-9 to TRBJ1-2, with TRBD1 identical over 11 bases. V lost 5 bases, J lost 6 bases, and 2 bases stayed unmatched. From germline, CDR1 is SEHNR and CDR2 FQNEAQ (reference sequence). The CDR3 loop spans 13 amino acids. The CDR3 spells CASSRGQGDGYTF. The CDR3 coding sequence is TGTGCCAGCAGCCGGGGACAGGGGGATGGCTACACCTTC.

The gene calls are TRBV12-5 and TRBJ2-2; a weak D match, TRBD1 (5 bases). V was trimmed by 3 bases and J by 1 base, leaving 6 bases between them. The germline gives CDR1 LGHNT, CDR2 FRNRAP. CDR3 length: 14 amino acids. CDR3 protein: CASGFGQNTGELFF. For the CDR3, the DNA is TGTGCTAGTGGTTTCGGACAGAACACCGGGGAGCTGTTTTTT.

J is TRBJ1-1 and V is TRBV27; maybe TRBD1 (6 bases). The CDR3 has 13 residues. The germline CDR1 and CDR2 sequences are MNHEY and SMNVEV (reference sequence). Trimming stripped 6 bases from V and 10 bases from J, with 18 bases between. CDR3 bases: TGTGCCAGCAGCCGGGGGGGGCCCCCTGTAGCTTTCTTT. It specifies CASSRGGPPVAFF.

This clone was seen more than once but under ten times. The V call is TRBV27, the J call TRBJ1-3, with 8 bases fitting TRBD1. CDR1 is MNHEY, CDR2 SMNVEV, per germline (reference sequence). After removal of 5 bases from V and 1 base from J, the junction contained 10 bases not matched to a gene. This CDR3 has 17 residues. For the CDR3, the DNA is TGTGCCAGCAGTCCATCAGGGGGCCCAGGTTCTGGAAACACCATATATTTT. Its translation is CASSPSGGPGSGNTIYF.

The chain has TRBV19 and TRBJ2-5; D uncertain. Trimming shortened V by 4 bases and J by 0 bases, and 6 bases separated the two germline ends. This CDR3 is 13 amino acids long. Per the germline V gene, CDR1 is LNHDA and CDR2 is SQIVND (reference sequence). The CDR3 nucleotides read TGTGCCAGTAGTACCTCGTACCAAGAGACCCAGTACTTC. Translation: CASSTSYQETQYF.